This T cell receptor (beta chain) was recovered during a study of cytomegalovirus exposure and HLA in healthy donors. For this clone: The antigen is undetermined.

Researchers ran the PCR with 60 Vbeta and 13 Jbeta primers. Methods used by the authors: Later analysis identified tens of millions of unique TCR beta chains, approximately 10 million shared. The data were produced by immunoSEQ multiplex PCR, yet TCRdb's version contains in-frame clones alone and is incomplete. V, J and clone size are taken as reported in that table, and D and trimming were inferred from the DNA itself. The sample lists 100,000 to 150,000 clones; about 85% were seen once. Study results and caveats: In vitro assays verified that a few CMV-associated chains recognized CMV antigens specifically. A later analysis revealed that TCR association rates differed between HLA loci, peaking at DRB1 and bottoming out at HLA-C.

Germline trimming cut 5 bases from V and 0 bases from J; bases unmatched to any gene: 4. The germline gives CDR1 LNHDA, CDR2 SQIVND (reference sequence). This CDR3 has 17 residues. The source of this sequence is a boy aged 5 to 17 in good health and CMV-seronegative. J is TRBJ2-2 and V is TRBV19, with TRBD1 identical over 12 bases. Sequenced: PBMCs. The CDR3 region has the DNA TGTGCCAGTAGTCCCGGGACAGGGGGCGCGAACACCGGGGAGCTGTTTTTT. Its translation: CASSPGTGGANTGELFF. Filled out from reference TRBV19 and TRBJ2-2, the complete variable domain reads DGGITQSPKYLFRKEGQNVTLSCEQNLNHDAMYWYRQDPGQGLRLIYYSQIVNDFQKGDIAEGYSVSREKKESFPLTVTSAQKNPTAFYLCASSPGTGGANTGELFFGEGSRLTVL.